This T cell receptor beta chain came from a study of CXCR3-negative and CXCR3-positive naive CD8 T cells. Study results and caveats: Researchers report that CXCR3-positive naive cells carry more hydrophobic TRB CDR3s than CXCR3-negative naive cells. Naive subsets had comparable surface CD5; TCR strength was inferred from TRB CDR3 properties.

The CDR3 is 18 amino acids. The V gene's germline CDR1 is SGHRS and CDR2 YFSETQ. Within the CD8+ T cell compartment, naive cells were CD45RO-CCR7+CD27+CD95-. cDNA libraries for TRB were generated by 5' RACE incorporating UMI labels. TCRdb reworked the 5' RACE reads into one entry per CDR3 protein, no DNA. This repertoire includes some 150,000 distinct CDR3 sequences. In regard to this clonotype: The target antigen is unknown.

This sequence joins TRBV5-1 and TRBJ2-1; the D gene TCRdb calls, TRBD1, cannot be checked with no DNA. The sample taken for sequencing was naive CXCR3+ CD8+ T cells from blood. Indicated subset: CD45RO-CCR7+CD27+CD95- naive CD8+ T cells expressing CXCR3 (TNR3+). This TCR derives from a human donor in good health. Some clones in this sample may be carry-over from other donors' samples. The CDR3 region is CASSWTGLVMSSYNEQFF.